This note documents a single T cell receptor (beta chain) sequence. Libraries were prepared by immunoSEQ multiplex PCR; TCRdb keeps only in-frame clonotypes and omits some of them. This table has tens of thousands of clones, 85% to 90% appearing once. This sample is part of a study of blood T cell repertoires in COVID-19. The CDR3 has 15 residues. J is TRBJ2-5 and V is TRBV21-1; TRBD2, the D gene given by the table, was not confirmed from the DNA. TRBV21-1 is given as a pseudogene. Sequencing used peripheral blood. This sequence was found in a human donor in a cohort sampled during active COVID-19. In DNA form, the CDR3 reads TGTGCCAGCAGCAAAGTCCGGGGATTAAAGGAGACCCAGTACTTC. Residues: CASSKVRGLKETQYF.